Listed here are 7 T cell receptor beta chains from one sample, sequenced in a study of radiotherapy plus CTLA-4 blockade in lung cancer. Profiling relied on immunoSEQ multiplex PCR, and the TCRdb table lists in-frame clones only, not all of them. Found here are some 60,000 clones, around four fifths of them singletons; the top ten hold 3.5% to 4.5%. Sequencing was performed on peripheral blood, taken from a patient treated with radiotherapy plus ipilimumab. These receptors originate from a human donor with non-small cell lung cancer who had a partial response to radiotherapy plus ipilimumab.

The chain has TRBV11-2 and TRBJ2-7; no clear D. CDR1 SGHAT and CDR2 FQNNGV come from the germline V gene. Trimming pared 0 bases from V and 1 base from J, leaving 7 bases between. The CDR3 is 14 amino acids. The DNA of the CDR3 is TGTGCCAGCAGCTTAGATGCCGGTTCCTACGAGCAGTACTTC. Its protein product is CASSLDAGSYEQYF.

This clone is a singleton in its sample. The CDR3 DNA reads TGTGCCAGTAGTATATCTGGACAGGGAGGCGAAAAACTGTTTTTT. This codes for CASSISGQGGEKLFF. The J gene is TRBJ1-4, the V gene TRBV19; the match to TRBD1 covers 8 bases. Germline V gives CDR1 LNHDA, CDR2 SQIVND (reference sequence). The CDR3 covers 15 residues. V trimming: 2 bases; J trimming: 8 bases; junction bases outside the gene matches: 7. The full variable domain, in which reference TRBV19 and TRBJ1-4 provide the parts outside the CDR3, is DGGITQSPKYLFRKEGQNVTLSCEQNLNHDAMYWYRQDPGQGLRLIYYSQIVNDFQKGDIAEGYSVSREKKESFPLTVTSAQKNPTAFYLCASSISGQGGEKLFFGSGTQLSVL.

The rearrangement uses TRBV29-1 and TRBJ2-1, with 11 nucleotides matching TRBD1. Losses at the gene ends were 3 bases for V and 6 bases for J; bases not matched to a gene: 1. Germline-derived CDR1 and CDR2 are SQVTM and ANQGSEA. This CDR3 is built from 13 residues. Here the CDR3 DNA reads TGCAGCGTTGAGGGGACAGGGGGCAATGAGCAGTTCTTC. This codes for CSVEGTGGNEQFF.

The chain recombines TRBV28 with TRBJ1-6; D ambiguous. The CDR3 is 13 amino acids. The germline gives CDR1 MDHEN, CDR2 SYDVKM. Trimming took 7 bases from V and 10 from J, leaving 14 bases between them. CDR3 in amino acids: CASTSDGRSPLHF. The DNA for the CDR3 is TGTGCCAGCACCTCGGACGGGAGATCACCCCTCCACTTT. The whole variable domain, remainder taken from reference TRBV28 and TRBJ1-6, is DVKVTQSSRYLVKRTGEKVFLECVQDMDHENMFWYRQDPGLGLRLIYFSYDVKMKEKGDIPEGYSVSREKKERFSLILESASTNQTSMYLCASTSDGRSPLHFGNGTRLTVT.

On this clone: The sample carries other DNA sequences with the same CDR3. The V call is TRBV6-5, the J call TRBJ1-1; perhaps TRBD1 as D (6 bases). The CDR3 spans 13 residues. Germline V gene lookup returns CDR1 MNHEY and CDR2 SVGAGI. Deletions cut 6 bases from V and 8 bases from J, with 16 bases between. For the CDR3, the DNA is TGTGCCAGCAGGTCACCATCCGGGACAGAAGCTTTCTTT. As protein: CASRSPSGTEAFF.

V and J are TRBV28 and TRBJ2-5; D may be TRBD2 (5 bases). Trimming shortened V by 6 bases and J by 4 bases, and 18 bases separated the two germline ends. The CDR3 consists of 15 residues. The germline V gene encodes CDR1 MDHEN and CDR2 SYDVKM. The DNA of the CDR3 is TGTGCCAGCAGCCCCGTAAGGCGGGTCGCAGAGACCCAGTACTTC. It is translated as CASSPVRRVAETQYF. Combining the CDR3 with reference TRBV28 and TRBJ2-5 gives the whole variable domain DVKVTQSSRYLVKRTGEKVFLECVQDMDHENMFWYRQDPGLGLRLIYFSYDVKMKEKGDIPEGYSVSREKKERFSLILESASTNQTSMYLCASSPVRRVAETQYFGPGTRLLVL.

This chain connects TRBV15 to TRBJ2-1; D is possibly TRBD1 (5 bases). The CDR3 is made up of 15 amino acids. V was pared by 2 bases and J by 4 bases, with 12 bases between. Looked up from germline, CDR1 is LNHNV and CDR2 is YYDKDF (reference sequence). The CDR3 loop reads CATSRQGLQYNEQFF. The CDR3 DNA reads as TGTGCCACCAGCAGACAGGGCTTACAGTACAATGAGCAGTTCTTC. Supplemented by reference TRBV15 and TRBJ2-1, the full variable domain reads DAMVIQNPRYQVTQFGKPVTLSCSQTLNHNVMYWYQQKSSQAPKLLFHYYDKDFNNEADTPDNFQSRRPNTSFCFLDIRSPGLGDTAMYLCATSRQGLQYNEQFFGPGTRLTVL.